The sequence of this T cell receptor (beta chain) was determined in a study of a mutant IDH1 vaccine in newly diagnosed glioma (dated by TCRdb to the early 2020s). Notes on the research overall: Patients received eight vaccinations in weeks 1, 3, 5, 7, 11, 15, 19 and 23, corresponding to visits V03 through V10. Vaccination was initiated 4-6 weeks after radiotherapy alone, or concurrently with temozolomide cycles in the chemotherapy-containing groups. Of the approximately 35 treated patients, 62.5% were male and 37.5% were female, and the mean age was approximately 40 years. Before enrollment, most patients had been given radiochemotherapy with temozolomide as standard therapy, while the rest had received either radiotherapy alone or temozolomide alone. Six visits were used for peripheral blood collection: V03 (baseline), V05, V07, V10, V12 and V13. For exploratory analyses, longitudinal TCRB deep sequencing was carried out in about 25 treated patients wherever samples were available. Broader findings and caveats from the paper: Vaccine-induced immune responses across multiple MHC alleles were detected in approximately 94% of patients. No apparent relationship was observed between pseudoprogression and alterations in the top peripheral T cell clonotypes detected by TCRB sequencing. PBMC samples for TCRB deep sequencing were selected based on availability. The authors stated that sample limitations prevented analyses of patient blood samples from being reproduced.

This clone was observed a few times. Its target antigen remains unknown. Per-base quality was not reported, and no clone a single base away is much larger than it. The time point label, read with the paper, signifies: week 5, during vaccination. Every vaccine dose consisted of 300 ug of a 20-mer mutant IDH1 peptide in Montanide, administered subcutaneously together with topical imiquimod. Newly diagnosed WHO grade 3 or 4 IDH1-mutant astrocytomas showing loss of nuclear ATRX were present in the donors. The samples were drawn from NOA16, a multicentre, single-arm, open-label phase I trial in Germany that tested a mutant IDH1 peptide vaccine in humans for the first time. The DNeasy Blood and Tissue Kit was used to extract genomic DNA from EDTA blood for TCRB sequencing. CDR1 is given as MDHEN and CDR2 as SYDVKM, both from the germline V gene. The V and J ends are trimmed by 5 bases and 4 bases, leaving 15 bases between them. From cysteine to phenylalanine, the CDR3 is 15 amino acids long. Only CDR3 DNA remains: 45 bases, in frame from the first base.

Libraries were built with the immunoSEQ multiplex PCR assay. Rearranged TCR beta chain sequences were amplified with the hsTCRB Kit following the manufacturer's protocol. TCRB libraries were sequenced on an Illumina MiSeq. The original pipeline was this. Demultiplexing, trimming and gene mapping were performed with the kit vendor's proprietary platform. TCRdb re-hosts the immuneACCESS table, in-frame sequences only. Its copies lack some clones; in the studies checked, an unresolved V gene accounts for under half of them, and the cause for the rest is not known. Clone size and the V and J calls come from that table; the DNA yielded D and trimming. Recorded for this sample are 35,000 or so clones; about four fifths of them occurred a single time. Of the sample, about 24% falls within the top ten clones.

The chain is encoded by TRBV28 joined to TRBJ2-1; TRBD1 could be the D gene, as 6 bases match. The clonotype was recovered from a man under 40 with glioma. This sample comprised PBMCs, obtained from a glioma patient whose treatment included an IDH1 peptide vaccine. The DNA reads TGTGCCAGCAGTCTGCGACAGGAGCTTTACAATGAGCAGTTCTTC. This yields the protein CASSLRQELYNEQFF.